The 15 T cell receptor beta chains given below trace back to one sample, sequenced in a study of T cells in Graves' hyperthyroidism and ophthalmopathy. The investigators amplified TCR beta CDR3 regions from RNA transcripts. The HTBI set primed first-round TCR CDR3 RT-PCR. TCRdb itself ran the multiplex PCR reads through MiXCR, one entry per CDR3 protein. The table has some 740,000 distinct CDR3 sequences, around 15% seen once. The sample comprised blood. These TCRs come from a woman aged 18-30 years with Graves' hyperthyroidism.

The gene calls are TRBV27 and TRBJ2-3, with a tentative D call TRBD1 (6 bases). This CDR3 has 16 amino acids. With 6 bases removed from V and 1 base from J, the gap between germline ends came to 17 bases. Germline V gives CDR1 MNHEY, CDR2 SMNVEV (reference sequence). CDR3 coding DNA: TGTGCCAGCAGCTCATCGGGCAGGGGCCGCACAGATACGCAGTATTTT. This gives the protein CASSSSGRGRTDTQYF.

The chain carries TRBV9 and TRBJ1-2; D might be TRBD1 (5 bases). Trimming removed 6 bases from V and 2 bases from J, with 11 bases in between. Germline-derived CDR1 and CDR2 are SGDLS and YYNGEE. The CDR3 runs 13 residues. This CDR3 is CASNVGTNYGYTF. The CDR3 DNA is TGTGCCAGCAACGTGGGGACCAACTATGGCTACACCTTC. Together with reference TRBV9 and TRBJ1-2, the CDR3 gives the full variable domain: DSGVTQTPKHLITATGQRVTLRCSPRSGDLSVYWYQQSLDQGLQFLIQYYNGEERAKGNILERFSAQQFPDLHSELNLSSLELGDSALYFCASNVGTNYGYTFGSGTRLTVV.

This clonotype was recorded at least ten times. The V call is TRBV28, the J call TRBJ2-7; D is possibly TRBD2 (5 bases). This CDR3 has 13 residues. Trimming cost V 3 bases and J 5 bases, with 11 bases left between them. Germline loops: CDR1 MDHEN, CDR2 SYDVKM. The DNA for the CDR3 is TGTGCCAGCAGTTTGGACCCTAGCCACGAGCAGTACTTC. It specifies CASSLDPSHEQYF.

The chain has TRBV5-6 and TRBJ1-4, with 8 nucleotides matching TRBD1. This CDR3 region has 14 residues. V trimming: 1 base; J trimming: 7 bases; junction bases outside the gene matches: 3. Per germline, CDR1 SGHDT and CDR2 YYEEEE. CDR3 protein: CASSLKTGGEKLFF. CDR3 coding DNA: TGTGCCAGCAGCTTGAAAACAGGGGGTGAAAAACTGTTTTTT.

At least ten counts were recorded for this clonotype. The V gene is TRBV6-4, the J gene TRBJ1-5; D perhaps matches TRBD1 (5 bases). The germline V gene has CDR1 MRHNA and CDR2 SNTAGT. V was clipped by 6 bases and J by 7 bases, with 19 bases between them. CDR3 length: 15 residues. The CDR3 is CASSKLGGFGQPQHF. The CDR3 DNA is TGTGCCAGCAGCAAGTTGGGGGGGTTTGGGCAGCCCCAGCATTTT.

At least ten counts were recorded for this clonotype. V is TRBV30 and J is TRBJ1-2; tentatively, D is TRBD1 (6 bases). CDR1 GTSNPN and CDR2 SVGIG come from the germline V gene (reference sequence). V was shortened by 5 bases and J by 2 bases, with 9 bases between the two germline ends. The CDR3 has 12 residues. DNA of the CDR3: TGTGCCTGGTGGGACACCAACTATGGCTACACCTTC. It translates to CAWWDTNYGYTF.

This clonotype was counted at least ten times. The chain couples TRBV20-1 to TRBJ1-1, with D possibly matching TRBD1 (6 bases). CDR1 is DFQATT and CDR2 is SNEGSKA in the germline V gene (reference sequence). The CDR3 runs 13 residues. Trimming left V 1 base short and J 1 base short, with 7 bases between. The CDR3 is CSARGQENTEAFF. The CDR3 region has the DNA TGCAGTGCTAGAGGACAGGAGAACACTGAAGCTTTCTTT.

V and J are TRBV4-1 and TRBJ1-4; D perhaps matches TRBD1 (5 bases). The CDR3 totals 15 residues. V was shortened by 4 bases and J by 1 base, with 10 bases between the two germline ends. Germline V gene lookup returns CDR1 MGHRA and CDR2 YSYEKL. CDR3 in DNA: TGCGCCAGCAGCCCCTACAGGAGAACTAATGAAAAACTGTTTTTT. It encodes CASSPYRRTNEKLFF.

This clonotype occurred many times. At one end the junction does not follow the germline gene, possibly because of a read error. The V gene is TRBV12-3 or TRBV12-4, the J gene TRBJ2-3, with TRBD2 identical over 9 bases. This CDR3 contains 15 residues. The CDR3 sequence is CASRYASGATGTQYF. For the CDR3, the DNA is TGTGCCAGCAGGTATGCTAGCGGGGCGACAGGTACGCAGTATTTT.

Only a few counts were recorded for this clonotype. The genes are TRBV7-3 and TRBJ2-1; 11 bases are shared with TRBD2. The germline gives CDR1 SGHTA, CDR2 FQGTGA. The CDR3 totals 17 residues. J was trimmed by 7 bases and V by 5 bases; bases with no gene match: 13. CDR3: CASSPKAPTSGSNEQFF. CDR3 in DNA: TGTGCCAGCAGCCCAAAGGCCCCTACTAGCGGGAGTAATGAGCAGTTCTTC.

This clonotype has ten or more counts. The chain combines TRBV5-8 with TRBJ1-2; D perhaps matches TRBD1 (6 bases). The CDR3 is 17 amino acids. Germline lookup yields CDR1 SGHTS and CDR2 YDEGEE. Deletions cut 2 bases from V and 2 bases from J, with 19 bases between. The CDR3 sequence is CASSLVAGGLSNYGYTF. The CDR3 bases are TGTGCCAGCAGCTTAGTGGCTGGGGGGCTCTCGAACTATGGCTACACCTTC.

Details on this clonotype: Since a much larger clone is just one base distant, this may be a read error. This likely comes from a read error, as the CDR3 has no conserved phenylalanine or tryptophan at its end. The chain is built from TRBV4-1 and TRBJ2-1, with D perhaps matching TRBD1 (6 bases). V was shortened by 1 base and J by 5 bases, with 12 bases between the two germline ends. CDR3 length equals 15 residues. Germline V gene sequence: CDR1 MGHRA, CDR2 YSYEKL. The CDR3 DNA sequence: TGCGCCAGCAGCCAAGTGGGGGCCCCCAACAATGAGCAGTTCTCC. Its translation is CASSQVGAPNNEQFS.

V and J are TRBV28 and TRBJ2-3, with TRBD2 identical over 9 bases. V dropped 8 bases and J dropped 2; count of bases not matched to a gene: 5. Germline V lookup: CDR1 MDHEN, CDR2 SYDVKM. The CDR3 is 14 amino acids. In DNA, the CDR3 is TGTGCCAGCGGGGCGGGAGGGGACACAGATACGCAGTATTTT. Its protein is CASGAGGDTDTQYF. Together with reference TRBV28 and TRBJ2-3, the CDR3 gives the full variable domain: DVKVTQSSRYLVKRTGEKVFLECVQDMDHENMFWYRQDPGLGLRLIYFSYDVKMKEKGDIPEGYSVSREKKERFSLILESASTNQTSMYLCASGAGGDTDTQYFGPGTRLTVL.

This clonotype was seen many times. The gene calls are TRBV20-1 and TRBJ1-2; tentative D call: TRBD1 (6 bases). The length of the CDR3 is 14 residues. From germline, CDR1 is DFQATT and CDR2 SNEGSKA (reference sequence). Trimming stripped 1 base from V and 4 bases from J, with 13 bases between. CDR3 DNA sequence: TGCAGTGCTAGAGCGACCCAGGGGATCTATGGCTACACCTTC. It specifies CSARATQGIYGYTF.

This clonotype was observed many times. The rearrangement uses TRBV2 and TRBJ1-1; 8 nucleotides agree with TRBD1. The V gene end was trimmed by 5 bases and the J gene end by 1 base; junction bases not matched to a gene: 9. Germline V CDR1 and CDR2: SNHLY, FYNNEI. The CDR3 consists of 16 residues. The chain's CDR3 is CASSPRDRYRNTEAFF. Written as DNA, the CDR3 is TGTGCCAGCAGTCCGCGGGACAGGTACCGGAACACTGAAGCTTTCTTT.